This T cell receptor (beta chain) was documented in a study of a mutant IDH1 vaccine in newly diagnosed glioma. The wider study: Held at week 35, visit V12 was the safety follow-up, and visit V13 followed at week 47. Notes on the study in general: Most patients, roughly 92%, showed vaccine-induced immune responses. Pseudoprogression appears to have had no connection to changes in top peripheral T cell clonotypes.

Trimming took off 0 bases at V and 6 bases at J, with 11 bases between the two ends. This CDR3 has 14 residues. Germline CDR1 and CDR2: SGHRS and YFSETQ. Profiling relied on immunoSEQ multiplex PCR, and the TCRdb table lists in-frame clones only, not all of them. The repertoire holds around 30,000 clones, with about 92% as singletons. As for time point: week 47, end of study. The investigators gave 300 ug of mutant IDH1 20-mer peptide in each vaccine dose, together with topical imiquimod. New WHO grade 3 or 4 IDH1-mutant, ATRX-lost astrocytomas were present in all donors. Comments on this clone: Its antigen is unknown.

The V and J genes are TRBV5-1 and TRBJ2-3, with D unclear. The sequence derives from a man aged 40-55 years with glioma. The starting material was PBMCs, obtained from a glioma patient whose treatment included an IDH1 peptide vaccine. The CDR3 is CASSLVGIGDTQYF. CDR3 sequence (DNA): TGCGCCAGCAGCTTGGTGGGTATTGGGGATACGCAGTATTTT.